A selection of T cell receptor beta chains follows, all from one sample in a study of T cell changes during pregnancy in multiple sclerosis. Generated by immunoSEQ multiplex PCR, the TCRdb table keeps only in-frame clones and is missing some. The repertoire holds about 84,000 clones, with approximately 94% as singletons. This specimen was peripheral blood, taken in the third trimester of pregnancy. These receptors all stem from a female donor with multiple sclerosis, enrolled in a pregnancy study. Each CDR3 is given with its conserved first and last residue. The D gene is left open where the match is weak. For some rows the clone size is stated as once, few or many, or as a class when expanded; others skip it.

. | TRBJ1-1 | TRBV6-5 | . | 15 | CASSYGGGGGTEAFF | TGTGCCAGCAGTTACGGAGGGGGGGGAGGCACTGAAGCTTTCTTT
. | TRBJ2-7 | TRBV5-8 | . | 11 | CASSFRDEQYF | TGTGCCAGCAGCTTTCGGGACGAGCAGTACTTC
TRBD1 | TRBJ1-2 | TRBV7-9 | . | 16 | CASSQDRGEGWDGYTF | TGTGCCAGCAGCCAGGACAGGGGAGAGGGATGGGATGGCTACACCTTC
. | TRBJ2-2 | TRBV27 | . | 16 | CASSGKSDRQAGELFF | TGTGCCAGCAGTGGTAAAAGCGACAGGCAGGCCGGGGAGCTGTTTTTT
. | TRBJ1-4 | TRBV11-2 | . | 17 | CASSLVGDPRGNEKLFF | TGTGCCAGCAGCTTAGTCGGTGACCCCCGAGGAAATGAAAAACTGTTTTTT
. | TRBJ2-5 | TRBV7-8 | . | 11 | CASRSVETQYF | TGTGCCAGCCGGTCCGTAGAGACCCAGTACTTC
TRBD2 | TRBJ2-2 | TRBV11-1 | . | 17 | CASSFDLAGTNTGELFF | TGTGCCAGCAGCTTCGACCTAGCGGGGACGAACACCGGGGAGCTGTTTTTT
. | TRBJ2-3 | TRBV13 | . | 16 | CASSLGPLGSTDTQYF | TGTGCCAGCAGCTTAGGCCCACTAGGGAGCACAGATACGCAGTATTTT
. | TRBJ2-3 | TRBV5-1 | once | 14 | CAKLPGRSTDTQYF | TGCGCCAAACTACCGGGAAGGTCTACAGATACGCAGTATTTT
TRBD1 | TRBJ1-5 | TRBV7-6 | once | 14 | CASSRDSRNQPQHF | TGTGCCAGCAGCCGGGACAGCCGCAATCAGCCCCAGCATTTT
. | TRBJ1-2 | TRBV5-4 | . | 16 | CASSLEHEQPNYGYTF | TGTGCCAGCAGCCTGGAGCATGAACAGCCCAACTATGGCTACACCTTC
. | TRBJ1-4 | TRBV2 | once | 14 | CASNPQGLGEKLFF | TGTGCCAGCAATCCACAGGGCTTGGGTGAAAAACTGTTTTTT
TRBD1 | TRBJ1-4 | TRBV18 | . | 14 | CASSPGTGVEKLFF | TGTGCCAGCTCACCTGGGACAGGGGTGGAAAAACTGTTTTTT
TRBD2 | TRBJ2-7 | TRBV30 | . | 16 | CAWSVRSGGTSYEQYF | TGTGCCTGGAGTGTGAGGAGCGGGGGGACCTCCTACGAGCAGTACTTC
TRBD1 | TRBJ2-2 | TRBV29-1 | . | 14 | CSVGQGAGTGELFF | TGCAGCGTTGGCCAGGGGGCCGGCACCGGGGAGCTGTTTTTT
TRBD1 | TRBJ1-2 | TRBV18 | once | 17 | CASSPLSGTGLNYGYTF | TGTGCCAGCTCACCATTGTCAGGGACAGGGCTTAACTATGGCTACACCTTC
. | TRBJ2-7 | TRBV27 | . | 15 | CASSPRGPLIYEQYF | TGTGCCAGCAGTCCCCGCGGTCCTCTAATCTACGAGCAGTACTTC
TRBD1 | TRBJ2-2 | TRBV23-1 | . | 20 | CASSQSSRTGLRANTGELFF | TGCGCCAGCAGTCAATCCTCCCGGACAGGGCTTCGCGCGAACACCGGGGAGCTGTTTTTT
. | TRBJ2-1 | TRBV5-4 | . | 16 | CASSLGQSVSYNEQFF | TGTGCCAGCAGCTTGGGCCAGTCCGTATCTTACAATGAGCAGTTCTTC
TRBD2 | TRBJ2-3 | TRBV4-2 | . | 19 | CASSQEGGLAGGPGDTQYF | TGTGCCAGCAGCCAAGAAGGGGGACTAGCGGGGGGGCCGGGAGATACGCAGTATTTT
. | TRBJ2-2 | TRBV19 | . | 17 | CASSNSRLASFPGELFF | TGTGCCAGTAGTAACTCCCGGCTAGCTTCTTTCCCCGGGGAGCTGTTTTTT
. | TRBJ2-2 | TRBV29-1 | . | 14 | CSVGQVTNTGELFF | TGCAGCGTTGGACAGGTCACGAACACCGGGGAGCTGTTTTTT
TRBD1 | TRBJ2-1 | TRBV10-3 | . | 13 | CAISDGQANEQFF | TGTGCCATCAGTGATGGACAGGCCAATGAGCAGTTCTTC
. | TRBJ2-4 | TRBV27 | . | 14 | CASREGGGKNIQYF | TGTGCCAGCAGGGAAGGGGGGGGCAAAAACATTCAGTACTTC
. | TRBJ2-3 | TRBV4-1 | . | 11 | CASSQDRTQYF | TGCGCCAGCAGCCAAGATCGTACGCAGTATTTT
. | TRBJ2-7 | TRBV6-6 | . | 15 | CASSYGTGEKYEQYF | TGTGCCAGCAGTTACGGGACGGGGGAAAAGTACGAGCAGTACTTC
. | TRBJ2-5 | TRBV29-1 | . | 14 | CSVEGDTRRETQYF | TGCAGCGTTGAAGGGGACACCCGCCGGGAGACCCAGTACTTC
. | TRBJ2-7 | TRBV30 | . | 14 | CAWISGRGPYEQYF | TGTGCCTGGATCTCGGGGCGGGGTCCCTACGAGCAGTACTTC
. | TRBJ1-6 | TRBV19 | . | 17 | CASTLRAGEYGNSPLHF | TGTGCCAGTACCCTAAGGGCAGGGGAGTATGGTAATTCACCCCTCCACTTT
. | TRBJ1-5 | TRBV5-4 | . | 13 | CASSLAGNQPQHF | TGTGCCAGCAGCTTGGCGGGCAATCAGCCCCAGCATTTT
TRBD1 | TRBJ1-6 | TRBV6-1 | . | 15 | CASSFGTGDNSPLHF | TGTGCCAGCAGTTTTGGTACAGGGGACAATTCACCCCTCCACTTT
TRBD2 | TRBJ2-7 | TRBV11-2 | . | 15 | CASSLELGLAYEQYF | TGTGCCAGCAGCTTAGAATTAGGACTAGCCTACGAGCAGTACTTC
. | TRBJ2-6 | TRBV5-1 | . | 17 | CASSWTRAQGGANVLTF | TGCGCCAGCAGTTGGACAAGGGCGCAGGGTGGGGCCAACGTCCTGACTTTC
. | TRBJ1-3 | TRBV6-5 | . | 13 | CASSPHSGNTIYF | TGTGCCAGCAGTCCCCATTCTGGAAACACCATATATTTT
. | TRBJ1-6 | TRBV9 | . | 12 | CASSVAGSPLHF | TGTGCCAGCAGCGTAGCAGGGTCACCCCTCCACTTT
TRBD2 | TRBJ2-3 | TRBV9 | . | 17 | CASSVGSSSGGGNTQYF | TGTGCCAGCAGCGTAGGTTCGTCTAGCGGGGGCGGAAATACGCAGTATTTT
TRBD1 | TRBJ2-1 | TRBV27 | . | 14 | CASSQGTGHNEQFF | TGTGCCAGCAGTCAAGGGACAGGGCACAATGAGCAGTTCTTC
TRBD1 | TRBJ1-2 | TRBV18 | . | 14 | CASSPSGQGNGYTF | TGTGCCAGCTCACCATCAGGACAGGGTAATGGCTACACCTTC
TRBD2 | TRBJ2-3 | TRBV9 | . | 15 | CASTMTSGGGDTQYF | TGTGCCAGCACTATGACTAGCGGGGGAGGAGATACGCAGTATTTT
. | TRBJ2-7 | TRBV4-1 | . | 13 | CASSHITTYEQYF | TGCGCCAGCAGCCATATAACTACCTACGAGCAGTACTTC
. | TRBJ2-5 | TRBV7-6 | . | 13 | CASSASSPETQYF | TGTGCCAGCTCAGCTAGCTCCCCAGAGACCCAGTACTTC
. | TRBJ1-5 | TRBV5-5 | . | 14 | CASSIDRLGQPQHF | TGTGCCAGCAGCATAGACAGGCTAGGTCAGCCCCAGCATTTT
TRBD2 | TRBJ2-1 | TRBV29-1 | . | 14 | CSVERRGGRGEQFF | TGCAGCGTTGAAAGGCGGGGGGGCCGGGGTGAGCAGTTCTTC
TRBD2 | TRBJ2-3 | TRBV10-3 | . | 15 | CAIRNSGGSTDTQYF | TGTGCCATCAGAAATAGCGGGGGAAGCACAGATACGCAGTATTTT
. | TRBJ1-1 | TRBV10-3 | . | 12 | CAISVGNTEAFF | TGTGCCATCAGTGTCGGGAACACTGAAGCTTTCTTT
. | TRBJ2-1 | TRBV2 | . | 15 | CASMLGESSYNEQFF | TGTGCCAGCATGTTGGGCGAGAGCTCCTACAATGAGCAGTTCTTC
. | TRBJ2-7 | TRBV6-5 | . | 11 | CASSYLEEQYF | TGTGCCAGCAGTTACCTTGAGGAGCAGTACTTC
. | TRBJ1-2 | TRBV5-1 | . | 14 | CASSLGKPLYGYTF | TGCGCCAGCAGCTTGGGAAAGCCTCTGTATGGCTACACCTTC
TRBD2 | TRBJ2-5 | TRBV5-1 | once | 15 | CASSATSGGQETQYF | TGCGCCAGCAGCGCGACTAGCGGGGGGCAAGAGACCCAGTACTTC
. | TRBJ1-6 | TRBV6-5 | . | 15 | CASSPRGVGNSPLHF | TGTGCCAGCAGCCCCCGGGGGGTCGGAAATTCACCCCTCCACTTT
. | TRBJ1-2 | TRBV6-5 | . | 15 | CASGPFEGVDYGYTF | TGTGCCAGCGGACCTTTCGAAGGGGTGGACTATGGCTACACCTTC
. | TRBJ1-5 | TRBV9 | . | 14 | CASSGGSAHQPQHF | TGTGCCAGCAGCGGGGGCTCCGCACATCAGCCCCAGCATTTT
TRBD1 | TRBJ2-2 | TRBV7-8 | . | 13 | CASSPTGAGELFF | TGTGCCAGCAGCCCGACAGGGGCCGGGGAGCTGTTTTTT
. | TRBJ1-5 | TRBV6-1 | . | 14 | CASNPGSNLGPQHF | TGTGCCAGCAACCCGGGGAGTAACCTAGGGCCCCAGCATTTT
TRBD2 | TRBJ2-3 | TRBV6-4 | . | 16 | CAAQGTSLLSTDTQYF | TGTGCCGCCCAAGGGACTAGCCTATTGAGCACAGATACGCAGTATTTT
TRBD2 | TRBJ2-1 | TRBV7-2 | . | 17 | CASSFRGSGGARDEQFF | TGTGCCAGCAGCTTCCGGGGAAGCGGGGGGGCCCGAGATGAGCAGTTCTTC
. | TRBJ1-3 | TRBV7-9 | . | 11 | CASSITGILYF | TGTGCCAGCAGCATAACCGGGATCCTATATTTT
. | TRBJ2-7 | TRBV27 | once | 15 | CASSLSNRVWYEQYF | TGTGCCAGCAGTTTATCTAACAGGGTATGGTACGAGCAGTACTTC